The clone carrying this T cell receptor (beta chain) was detected many times. Its antigen is not known. From RNA transcripts, TCR beta CDR3 regions were amplified. The HTBI set primed first-round TCR CDR3 RT-PCR. TCRdb passed the multiplex PCR reads through MiXCR, listing each CDR3 protein once. Of 650,000 to 700,000 distinct CDR3 sequences listed, 15% to 20% are singletons. The sample belongs to a study of T cells in Graves' hyperthyroidism and ophthalmopathy. Study results and caveats: Clonotypes that were expanded in thyroid above 0.001 mostly appeared in blood too.

Source material for PBMCs was about 10 ml fresh peripheral blood. This receptor was taken from a middle-aged man with Graves' hyperthyroidism. Material for sequencing was blood.

CDR3 in amino acids: CASSLALASTDTQYF. For the CDR3, the DNA is TGTGCCAGCAGCTTAGCTTTGGCAAGCACAGATACGCAGTATTTT. This chain links TRBV7-9 with TRBJ2-3; D is ambiguous. The V end was cut by 0 bases, the J end by 0 bases, with 7 bases between. Germline V gives CDR1 SEHNR, CDR2 FQNEAQ (reference sequence). The CDR3 loop spans 15 amino acids.